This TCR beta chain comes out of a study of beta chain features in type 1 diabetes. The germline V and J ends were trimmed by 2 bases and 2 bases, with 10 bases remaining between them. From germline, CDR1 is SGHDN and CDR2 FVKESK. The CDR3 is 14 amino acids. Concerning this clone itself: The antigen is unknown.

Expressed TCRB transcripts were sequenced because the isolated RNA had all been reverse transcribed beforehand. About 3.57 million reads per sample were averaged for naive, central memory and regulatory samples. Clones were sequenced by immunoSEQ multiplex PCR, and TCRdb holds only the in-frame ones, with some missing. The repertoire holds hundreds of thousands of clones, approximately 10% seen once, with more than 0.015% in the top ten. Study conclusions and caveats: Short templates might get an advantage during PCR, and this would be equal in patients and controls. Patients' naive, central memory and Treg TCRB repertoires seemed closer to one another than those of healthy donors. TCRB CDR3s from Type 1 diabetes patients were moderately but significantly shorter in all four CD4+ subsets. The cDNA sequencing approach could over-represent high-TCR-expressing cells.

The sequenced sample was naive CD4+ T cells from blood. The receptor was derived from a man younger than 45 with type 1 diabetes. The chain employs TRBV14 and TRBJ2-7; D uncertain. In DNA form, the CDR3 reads TGTGCCAGCAGCCAACAATACAACCCCTACGAGCAGTACTTC. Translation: CASSQQYNPYEQYF.